The 22 T cell receptor beta chains given below trace back to one sample, sequenced in a study of CD8 T cells in ankylosing spondylitis. TCRdb re-derived calls from the 5' RACE reads in MiXCR, one entry per CDR3 protein. Altogether some 130,000 distinct CDR3 sequences are present, 11% being singletons, with the ten largest covering 4.1%. The specimen was blood, either unsorted or a sorted T cell fraction (not recorded which). These receptors came from a female donor with ankylosing spondylitis or in good health (not recorded which).

J is TRBJ2-7 and V is TRBV2; 10 positions match TRBD2. Germline values: CDR1 SNHLY, CDR2 FYNNEI. The CDR3 has 18 residues. V lost 4 bases and J lost 4; bases outside the gene matches: 16. The CDR3 DNA reads TGTGCCAGCAGTGTAGGGGAACTAGCGGGGTTCACTAGTTACGAGCAGTACTTC. Protein product: CASSVGELAGFTSYEQYF.

This clonotype showed up many times. The chain couples TRBV29-1 to TRBJ1-4; a possible D gene is TRBD1 (5 bases). Germline assignment: CDR1 SQVTM and CDR2 ANQGSEA. The V end was cut by 8 bases, the J end by 10 bases, with 20 bases between. There are 13 residues in the CDR3. Written as DNA, the CDR3 is TGCAGCTTCATGGGGCAAAACGCGGGAAAACTGTTTTTT. Amino acid sequence: CSFMGQNAGKLFF.

There are many counts of this clonotype. The chain joins TRBV20-1 to TRBJ2-5; D call uncertain. Trimming stripped 3 bases from V and 3 bases from J, with 17 bases between. Germline V CDR1 and CDR2: DFQATT, SNEGSKA (reference sequence). This CDR3 spans 15 amino acids. CDR3 DNA sequence: TGCAGTGCTAGCCCAGCAGACTTCAAAAAAGAGACCCAGTACTTC. Residues: CSASPADFKKETQYF.

This clonotype was found many times. The chain is built from TRBV5-1 and TRBJ2-1; tentatively, D is TRBD2 (5 bases). CDR3 length: 15 amino acids. Looked up from germline, CDR1 is SGHRS and CDR2 is YFSETQ. V lost 0 bases and J lost 0, with 7 bases in between. CDR3 protein: CASSLGESSYNEQFF. In nucleotides, the CDR3 is TGCGCCAGCAGCTTGGGGGAGAGCTCCTACAATGAGCAGTTCTTC. Full variable domain (rest looked up from reference TRBV5-1 and TRBJ2-1): KAGVTQTPRYLIKTRGQQVTLSCSPISGHRSVSWYQQTPGQGLQFLFEYFSETQRNKGNFPGRFSGRQFSNSRSEMNVSTLELGDSALYLCASSLGESSYNEQFFGPGTRLTVL.

The chain has TRBV12-3 or TRBV12-4 and TRBJ1-1; D might be TRBD1 (5 bases). V was trimmed by 6 bases and J by 5 bases, leaving 19 bases between them. This CDR3 is built from 15 residues. This CDR3 reads CASSRRGGGGTEAFF. CDR3 in DNA: TGTGCCAGCAGCCGAAGGGGTGGCGGAGGGACTGAAGCTTTCTTT.

There are many counts of this clonotype. This chain uses TRBV5-1 with TRBJ2-7; 9 bases align to TRBD1. The CDR3 loop spans 14 amino acids. Germline loops: CDR1 SGHRS, CDR2 YFSETQ. With V trimmed by 2 bases and J by 3 bases, 3 bases remained unmatched. In DNA, the CDR3 is TGCGCCAGCAGCTTACAGGGGGCCTTCTACGAGCAGTACTTC. It specifies CASSLQGAFYEQYF.

This clonotype was counted at least ten times. The chain is built from TRBV7-2 and TRBJ2-5; D ambiguous. Germline assignment: CDR1 SGHTA and CDR2 FQGNSA. The CDR3 is made up of 13 amino acids. V lost 1 base and J 3 bases, leaving 6 bases between the germline ends. The CDR3 loop reads CASSLVGEETQYF. CDR3 nucleotides: TGTGCCAGCAGCTTAGTGGGCGAAGAGACCCAGTACTTC.

In this sample, this clonotype turned up many times. The chain couples TRBV7-9 to TRBJ2-3; 10 bases align to TRBD2. CDR3 size: 14 residues. Germline values: CDR1 SEHNR, CDR2 FQNEAQ (reference sequence). V was clipped by 2 bases and J by 6 bases; unmatched bases: 2. The chain's CDR3 is CASSLMTSGDTQYF. CDR3 coding DNA: TGTGCCAGCAGCTTAATGACTAGCGGGGATACGCAGTATTTT.

This clonotype was counted once. The chain couples TRBV19 to TRBJ1-5, with D hard to call. Looked up from germline, CDR1 is LNHDA and CDR2 is SQIVND (reference sequence). V was clipped by 3 bases and J by 2 bases, with 2 bases between them. The CDR3 totals 12 residues. The CDR3 region is CASSIRNQPQHF. CDR3 DNA: TGTGCCAGTAGTATCCGCAATCAGCCCCAGCATTTT.

The V gene is TRBV28, the J gene TRBJ1-5; D unresolved. V lost 3 bases and J lost 6, with 9 bases in between. CDR3 size: 13 residues. Per germline, CDR1 MDHEN and CDR2 SYDVKM. DNA of the CDR3: TGTGCCAGCAGTTTCGGACTGCTTCAGCCCCAGCATTTT. This gives the protein CASSFGLLQPQHF.

At least ten counts were recorded for this clonotype. The chain carries TRBV6-1 and TRBJ2-4, with D uncertain. Per germline, CDR1 MNHNS and CDR2 SASEGT. V was trimmed by 4 bases and J by 2 bases, leaving 27 bases between them. This CDR3 has 20 residues. CDR3 sequence reads: CASSVTLVRHQQEPKNIQYF. In DNA, the CDR3 is TGTGCCAGCAGTGTCACCCTAGTGCGACACCAACAAGAACCCAAAAACATTCAGTACTTC.

The table lists this clonotype with many counts. The rearrangement links TRBV5-1 to TRBJ1-2; D is unresolved. Trimming left V 0 bases short and J 0 bases short, with 3 bases between. CDR1 is SGHRS and CDR2 is YFSETQ in the germline V gene. The CDR3 runs to 13 residues. This chain's CDR3 is CASSLEPNYGYTF. CDR3 DNA sequence: TGCGCCAGCAGCTTGGAGCCTAACTATGGCTACACCTTC.

This clonotype was counted only a few times. V usage is TRBV12-3 or TRBV12-4 and J usage is TRBJ1-1; D call uncertain. The CDR3 runs to 13 residues. Trimming shortened V by 2 bases and J by 9 bases, and 13 bases separated the two germline ends. The DNA of the CDR3 is TGTGCCAGCAGTTTAAACGAAGGGAGCAAAGCTTTCTTT. Its translation is CASSLNEGSKAFF.

This clonotype showed up many times. The CDR3: CASSLTGTETQYF. The DNA of the CDR3 is TGTGCCAGCAGTTTAACCGGGACAGAGACCCAGTACTTC. The V gene is TRBV27, the J gene TRBJ2-5; either TRBD1 or TRBD2 may supply D (5 bases each). Germline values: CDR1 MNHEY, CDR2 SMNVEV (reference sequence). The ends were cut back, 2 bases at V and 4 bases at J, with 8 bases in the middle. The CDR3 runs to 13 residues.

This clonotype occurred many times. The chain employs TRBV6-5 and TRBJ1-2, with 8 bases that match TRBD1. The J segment lost 8 bases and the V segment lost 7 bases, leaving 6 bases of the junction unmatched. This CDR3 region has 12 residues. Per germline, CDR1 MNHEY and CDR2 SVGAGI. CDR3 sequence reads: CASTTGGKGYTF. CDR3 bases: TGTGCCAGCACCACAGGGGGGAAGGGCTACACCTTC.

This clonotype was observed at least ten times. CDR3: CASSWKRGPNTEAFF. The DNA for the CDR3 is TGCGCCAGCAGTTGGAAACGGGGGCCGAACACTGAAGCTTTCTTT. V is TRBV10-2 and J is TRBJ1-1; the D gene is possibly TRBD1 (6 bases). The CDR3 covers 15 residues. Per germline, CDR1 WSHSY and CDR2 SAAADI. Trimming shortened V by 5 bases and J by 1 base, and 14 bases separated the two germline ends.

This clonotype was detected many times. The chain is built from TRBV7-9 and TRBJ1-2, with D hard to call. CDR3 length equals 17 residues. The germline CDR1 and CDR2 sequences are SEHNR and FQNEAQ (reference sequence). V dropped 6 bases and J dropped 0 bases, with 20 bases sitting between them. This CDR3 is CASRSTGRSLANYGYTF. The CDR3 DNA reads TGTGCCAGCAGATCGACCGGGAGATCTTTAGCTAACTATGGCTACACCTTC.

This clonotype was recorded at least ten times. The chain combines TRBV7-9 with TRBJ2-7; 9 bases line up with TRBD2. Germline assignment: CDR1 SEHNR and CDR2 FQNEAQ (reference sequence). With V trimmed by 3 bases and J by 0 bases, 0 bases remained unmatched. The CDR3 extends over 14 amino acids. In DNA form, the CDR3 reads TGTGCCAGCAGCTTGACTAGCGGCTCCTACGAGCAGTACTTC. Its protein product is CASSLTSGSYEQYF.

This clonotype was seen many times. In nucleotides, the CDR3 is TGTGCCAGCAGCTTATTCCCTAGCTTCACCGGGGAGCTGTTTTTT. Amino acid sequence: CASSLFPSFTGELFF. The rearrangement links TRBV7-2 to TRBJ2-2; tentative D call: TRBD2 (5 bases). This CDR3 is 15 amino acids long. Germline CDR1 reads SGHTA; CDR2 reads FQGNSA. V gave up 2 bases and J gave up 4 bases, with 11 bases separating them.

This clonotype was observed a few times. The rearrangement links TRBV5-5 to TRBJ2-3; TRBD1 aligns across 9 bases. This CDR3 spans 16 amino acids. Trimming took 4 bases from V and 1 from J; bases not matched to a gene: 7. Per the germline V gene, CDR1 is SGHKS and CDR2 is YYEKEE (reference sequence). The CDR3 coding sequence is TGTGCCAGCAGCACCGGGACAGGGTTGGGCACAGATACGCAGTATTTT. This codes for CASSTGTGLGTDTQYF.

This clonotype was counted at least ten times. Just one base apart from a much larger clone, this may be a read error. The J gene is TRBJ2-5, the V gene TRBV28; 7 bases agree with TRBD2. CDR3 size: 14 residues. Per the germline V gene, CDR1 is MDHEN and CDR2 is SYDVKM. V lost 10 bases to trimming and J lost 7 bases; unmatched junction nucleotides: 15. CDR3 in amino acids: CATGSGDQGGTQYF. In DNA form, the CDR3 reads TGTGCCACTGGGAGCGGGGACCAAGGAGGGACCCAGTACTTC.

This clonotype occurred many times. The chain has TRBV20-1 and TRBJ2-1; 7 bases are a match to TRBD2. Germline CDR1 reads DFQATT; CDR2 reads SNEGSKA (reference sequence). The CDR3 totals 18 residues. Unmatched junction bases numbered 21, after V lost 3 bases and J lost 7 bases. Here the CDR3 reads CSARRVSGEPGPRNEQFF. In nucleotides, the CDR3 is TGCAGTGCTAGGAGGGTGAGCGGGGAGCCTGGACCCCGGAATGAGCAGTTCTTC.